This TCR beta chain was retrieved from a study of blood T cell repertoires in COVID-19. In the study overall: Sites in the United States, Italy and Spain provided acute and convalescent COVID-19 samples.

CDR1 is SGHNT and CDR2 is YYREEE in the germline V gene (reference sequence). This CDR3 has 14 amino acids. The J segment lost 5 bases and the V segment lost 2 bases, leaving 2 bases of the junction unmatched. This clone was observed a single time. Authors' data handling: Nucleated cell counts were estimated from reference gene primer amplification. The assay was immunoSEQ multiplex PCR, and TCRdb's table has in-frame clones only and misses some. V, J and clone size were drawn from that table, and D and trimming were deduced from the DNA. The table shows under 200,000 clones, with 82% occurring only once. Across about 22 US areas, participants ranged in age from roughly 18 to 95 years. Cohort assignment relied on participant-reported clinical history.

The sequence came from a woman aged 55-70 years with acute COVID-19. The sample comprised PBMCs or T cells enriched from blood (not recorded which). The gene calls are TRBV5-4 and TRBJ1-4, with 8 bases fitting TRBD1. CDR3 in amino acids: CASSLQGGNEKLFF. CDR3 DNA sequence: TGTGCCAGCAGCTTACAGGGGGGGAATGAAAAACTGTTTTTT.